One TCR beta chain is described in this entry. These data belong to a study of T cell changes during pregnancy in multiple sclerosis. V was clipped by 2 bases and J by 4 bases, with 13 bases between them. CDR3 size: 15 residues. CDR1 SGHTA and CDR2 FQGNSA come from the germline V gene. The repertoire was sequenced with immunoSEQ multiplex PCR; TCRdb's copy has only in-frame clones and lacks some. Among over 50,000 clones listed, approximately 89% were seen once. The sequence derives from a female donor with multiple sclerosis, enrolled in a pregnancy study. The input for sequencing was peripheral blood, taken after pregnancy. The chain couples TRBV7-2 to TRBJ2-3; D gene uncertain. The CDR3 loop reads CASSLYYRMPDTQYF. CDR3 coding DNA: TGTGCCAGCAGCTTATACTACCGTATGCCAGATACGCAGTATTTT.